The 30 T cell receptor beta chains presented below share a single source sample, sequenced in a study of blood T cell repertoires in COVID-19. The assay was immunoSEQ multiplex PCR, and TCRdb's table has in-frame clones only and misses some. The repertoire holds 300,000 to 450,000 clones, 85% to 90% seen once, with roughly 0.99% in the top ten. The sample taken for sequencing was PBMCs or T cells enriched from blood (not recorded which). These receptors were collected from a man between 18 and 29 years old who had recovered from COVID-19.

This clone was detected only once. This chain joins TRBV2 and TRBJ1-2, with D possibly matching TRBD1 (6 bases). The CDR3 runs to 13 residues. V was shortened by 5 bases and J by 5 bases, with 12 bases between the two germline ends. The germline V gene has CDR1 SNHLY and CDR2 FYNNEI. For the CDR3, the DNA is TGTGCCAGCAGTATGTACGGACAGTATGGCTACACCTTC. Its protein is CASSMYGQYGYTF.

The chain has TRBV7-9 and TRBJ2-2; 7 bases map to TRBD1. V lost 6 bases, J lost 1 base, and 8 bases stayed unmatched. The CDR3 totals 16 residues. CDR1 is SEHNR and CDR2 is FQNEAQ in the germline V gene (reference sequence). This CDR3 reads CASRPTGSENTGELFF. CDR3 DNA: TGTGCCAGCAGGCCGACAGGGTCTGAGAACACCGGGGAGCTGTTTTTT.

CDR3 coding DNA: TGTGCCAGCAGCTCCTACTACAATGAGCAGTTCTTC. Protein sequence: CASSSYYNEQFF. This chain uses TRBV7-3 with TRBJ2-1; D is unclear. CDR3 length equals 12 residues. Germline lookup yields CDR1 SGHTA and CDR2 FQGTGA. Trimming cost V 4 bases and J 3 bases, with 4 bases left between them.

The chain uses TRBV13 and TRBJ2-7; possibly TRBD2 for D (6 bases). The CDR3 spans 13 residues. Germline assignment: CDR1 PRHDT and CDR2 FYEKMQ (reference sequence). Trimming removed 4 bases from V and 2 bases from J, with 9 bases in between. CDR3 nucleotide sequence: TGTGCCAGCAGCTCCGGGAGACCCTACGAGCAGTACTTC. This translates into CASSSGRPYEQYF.

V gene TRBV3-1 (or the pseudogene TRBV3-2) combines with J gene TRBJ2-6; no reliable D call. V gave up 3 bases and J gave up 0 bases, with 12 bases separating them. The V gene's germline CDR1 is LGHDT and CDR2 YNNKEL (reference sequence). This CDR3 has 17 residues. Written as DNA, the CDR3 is TGTGCCAGCAGCCACGATTCAGGTTTCTCTGGGGCCAACGTCCTGACTTTC. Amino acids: CASSHDSGFSGANVLTF.

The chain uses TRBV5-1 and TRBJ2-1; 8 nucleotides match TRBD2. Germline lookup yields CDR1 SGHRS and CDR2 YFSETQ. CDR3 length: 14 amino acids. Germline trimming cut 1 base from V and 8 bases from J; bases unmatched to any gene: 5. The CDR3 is CASSLRTSSDEQFF. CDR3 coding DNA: TGCGCCAGCAGCTTGAGGACTAGCTCGGATGAGCAGTTCTTC. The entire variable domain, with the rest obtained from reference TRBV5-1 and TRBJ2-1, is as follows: KAGVTQTPRYLIKTRGQQVTLSCSPISGHRSVSWYQQTPGQGLQFLFEYFSETQRNKGNFPGRFSGRQFSNSRSEMNVSTLELGDSALYLCASSLRTSSDEQFFGPGTRLTVL.

The CDR3: CASSTLAGVRNEQFF. CDR3 DNA: TGTGCCAGCAGCACACTAGCGGGAGTGCGTAATGAGCAGTTCTTC. This chain joins TRBV11-1 and TRBJ2-1, with 11 bases identical to TRBD2. The CDR3 spans 15 residues. V lost 5 bases, J lost 7 bases, and 7 bases stayed unmatched. Germline CDR1 and CDR2: SGHAT and FQDESV (reference sequence).

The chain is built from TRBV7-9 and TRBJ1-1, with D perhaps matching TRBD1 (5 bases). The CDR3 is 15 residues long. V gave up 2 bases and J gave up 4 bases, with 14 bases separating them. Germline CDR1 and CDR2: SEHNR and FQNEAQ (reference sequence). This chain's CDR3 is CASSLMGGVSTEAFF. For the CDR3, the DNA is TGTGCCAGCAGCTTAATGGGAGGGGTCAGCACTGAAGCTTTCTTT. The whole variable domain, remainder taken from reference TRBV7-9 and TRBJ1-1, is DTGVSQNPRHKITKRGQNVTFRCDPISEHNRLYWYRQTLGQGPEFLTYFQNEAQLEKSRLLSDRFSAERPKGSFSTLEIQRTEQGDSAMYLCASSLMGGVSTEAFFGQGTRLTVV.

CDR3 in amino acids: CASSSRGGRNEKLFF. The CDR3 nucleotides read TGTGCCAGCAGCTCTAGGGGGGGACGTAATGAAAAACTGTTTTTT. The rearrangement links TRBV11-2 to TRBJ1-4; D perhaps matches TRBD1 (6 bases). The germline gives CDR1 SGHAT, CDR2 FQNNGV. The CDR3 spans 15 residues. Deletions cut 4 bases from V and 4 bases from J, with 13 bases between.

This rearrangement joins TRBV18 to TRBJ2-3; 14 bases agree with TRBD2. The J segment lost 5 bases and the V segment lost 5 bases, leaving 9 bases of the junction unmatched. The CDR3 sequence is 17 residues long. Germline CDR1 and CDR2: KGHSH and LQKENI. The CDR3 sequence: CASSWGLAGAERDTQYF. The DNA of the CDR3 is TGTGCCAGCTCATGGGGACTAGCGGGGGCCGAACGAGATACGCAGTATTTT.

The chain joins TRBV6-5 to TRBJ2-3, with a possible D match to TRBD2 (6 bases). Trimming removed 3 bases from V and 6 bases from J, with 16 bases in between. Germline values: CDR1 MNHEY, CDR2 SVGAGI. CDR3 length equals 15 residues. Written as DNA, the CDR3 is TGTGCCAGCAGTTATGGCGGGATAGGAACGGATACGCAGTATTTT. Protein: CASSYGGIGTDTQYF.

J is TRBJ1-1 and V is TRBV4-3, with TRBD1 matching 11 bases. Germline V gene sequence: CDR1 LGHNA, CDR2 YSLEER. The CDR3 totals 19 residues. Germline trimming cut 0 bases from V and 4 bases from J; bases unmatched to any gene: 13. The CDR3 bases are TGCGCCAGCAGCCAAGATGTCGCCGGGACAGGGGGGATCGGCACTGAAGCTTTCTTT. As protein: CASSQDVAGTGGIGTEAFF.

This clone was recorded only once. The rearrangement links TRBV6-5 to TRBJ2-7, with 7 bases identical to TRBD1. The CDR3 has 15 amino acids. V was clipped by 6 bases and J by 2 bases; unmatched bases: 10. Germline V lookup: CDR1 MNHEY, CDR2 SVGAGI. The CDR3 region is CASSNENRGPYEQYF. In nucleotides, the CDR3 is TGTGCCAGCAGCAACGAGAACAGGGGACCCTACGAGCAGTACTTC.

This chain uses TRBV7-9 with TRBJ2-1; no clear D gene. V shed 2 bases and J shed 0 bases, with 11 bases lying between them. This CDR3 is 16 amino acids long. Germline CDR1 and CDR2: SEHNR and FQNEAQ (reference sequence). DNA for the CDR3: TGTGCCAGCAGCTTATACGGCGGAAGCTCCTACAATGAGCAGTTCTTC. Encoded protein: CASSLYGGSSYNEQFF.

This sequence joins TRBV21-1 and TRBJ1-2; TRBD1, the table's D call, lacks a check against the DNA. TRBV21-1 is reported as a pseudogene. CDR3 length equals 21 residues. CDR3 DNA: TGTGCCAGCAGCAAAGGAAACAGGGTTTTTCCCTTGAGGTCGGGTGGGTATGGCTACACCTTC. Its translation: CASSKGNRVFPLRSGGYGYTF.

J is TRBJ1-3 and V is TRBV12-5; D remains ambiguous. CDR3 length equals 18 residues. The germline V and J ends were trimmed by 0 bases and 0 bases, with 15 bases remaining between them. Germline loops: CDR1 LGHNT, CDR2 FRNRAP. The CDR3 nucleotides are TGTGCTAGTGGTTTGGTACGTGGAGGGAGTGGCTCTGGAAACACCATATATTTT. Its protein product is CASGLVRGGSGSGNTIYF. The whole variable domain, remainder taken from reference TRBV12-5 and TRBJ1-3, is DARVTQTPRHKVTEMGQEVTMRCQPILGHNTVFWYRQTMMQGLELLAYFRNRAPLDDSGMPKDRFSAEMPDATLATLKIQPSEPRDSAVYFCASGLVRGGSGSGNTIYFGEGSWLTVV.

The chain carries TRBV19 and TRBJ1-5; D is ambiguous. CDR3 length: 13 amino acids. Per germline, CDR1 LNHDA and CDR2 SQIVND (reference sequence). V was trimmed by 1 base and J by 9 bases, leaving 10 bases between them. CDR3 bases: TGTGCCAGTAGTATAGCTGCGGGTTCGCCCCAGCATTTT. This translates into CASSIAAGSPQHF.

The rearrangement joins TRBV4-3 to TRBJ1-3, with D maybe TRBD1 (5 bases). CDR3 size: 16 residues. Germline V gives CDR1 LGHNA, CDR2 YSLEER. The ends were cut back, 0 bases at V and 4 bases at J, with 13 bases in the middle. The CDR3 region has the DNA TGCGCCAGCAGCCAAGATGGGGCGACACGCGGAAACACCATATATTTT. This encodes CASSQDGATRGNTIYF.

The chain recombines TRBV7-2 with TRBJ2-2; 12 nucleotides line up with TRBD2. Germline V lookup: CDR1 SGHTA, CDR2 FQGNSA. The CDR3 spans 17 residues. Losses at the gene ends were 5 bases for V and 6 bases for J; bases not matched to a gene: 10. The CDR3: CASSLSASGGAPGELFF. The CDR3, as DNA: TGTGCCAGCAGCCTCTCGGCTAGCGGGGGGGCCCCCGGGGAGCTGTTTTTT.

CDR3 in amino acids: CASSPTQLSGRDEQYF. Written as DNA, the CDR3 is TGTGCCAGCAGTCCAACCCAACTCAGCGGGAGGGACGAGCAGTACTTC. This chain uses TRBV2 with TRBJ2-7; TRBD2 agrees at 10 bases. After removal of 5 bases from V and 5 bases from J, the junction contained 12 bases not matched to a gene. This CDR3 comprises 16 residues. CDR1 and CDR2 from the germline V gene are SNHLY and FYNNEI.

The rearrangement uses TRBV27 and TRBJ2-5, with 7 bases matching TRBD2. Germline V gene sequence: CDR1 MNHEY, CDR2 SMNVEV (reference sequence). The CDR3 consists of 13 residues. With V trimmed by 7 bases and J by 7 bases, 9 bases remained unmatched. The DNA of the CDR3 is TGTGCCAGCATAGAGCGGGGCGGAGGGACCCAGTACTTC. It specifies CASIERGGGTQYF.

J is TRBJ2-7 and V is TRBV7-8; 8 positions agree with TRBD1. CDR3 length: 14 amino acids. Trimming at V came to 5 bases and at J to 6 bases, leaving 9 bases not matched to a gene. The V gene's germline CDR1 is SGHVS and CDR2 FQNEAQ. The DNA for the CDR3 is TGTGCCAGCAGCCAATACCGGCAGGGGGCCGAGCAGTACTTC. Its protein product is CASSQYRQGAEQYF.

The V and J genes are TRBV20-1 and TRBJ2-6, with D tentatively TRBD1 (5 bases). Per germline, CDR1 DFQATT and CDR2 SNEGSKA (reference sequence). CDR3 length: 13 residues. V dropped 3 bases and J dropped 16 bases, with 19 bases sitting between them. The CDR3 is CSASYGQQDKLTF. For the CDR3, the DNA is TGCAGTGCTAGTTACGGACAACAGGATAAACTGACTTTC.

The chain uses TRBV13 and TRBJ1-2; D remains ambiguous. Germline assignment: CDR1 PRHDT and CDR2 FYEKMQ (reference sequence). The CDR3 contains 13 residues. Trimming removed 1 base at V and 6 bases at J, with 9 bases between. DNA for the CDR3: TGTGCCAGCAGCTTAGAAGGGAGGAATGGCTACACCTTC. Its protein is CASSLEGRNGYTF.

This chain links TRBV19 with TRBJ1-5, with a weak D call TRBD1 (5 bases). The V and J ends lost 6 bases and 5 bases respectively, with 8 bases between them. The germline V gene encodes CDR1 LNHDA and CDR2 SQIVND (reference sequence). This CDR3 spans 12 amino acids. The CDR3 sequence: CASSDRDQPQHF. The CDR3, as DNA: TGTGCCAGTAGCGACAGAGATCAGCCCCAGCATTTT.

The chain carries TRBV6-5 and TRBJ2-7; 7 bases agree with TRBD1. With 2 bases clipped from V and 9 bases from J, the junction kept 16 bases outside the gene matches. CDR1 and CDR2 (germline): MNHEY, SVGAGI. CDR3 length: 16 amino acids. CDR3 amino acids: CASSYHLPGQSGPQYF. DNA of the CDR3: TGTGCCAGCAGTTACCATCTCCCGGGACAGAGTGGGCCGCAGTACTTC.

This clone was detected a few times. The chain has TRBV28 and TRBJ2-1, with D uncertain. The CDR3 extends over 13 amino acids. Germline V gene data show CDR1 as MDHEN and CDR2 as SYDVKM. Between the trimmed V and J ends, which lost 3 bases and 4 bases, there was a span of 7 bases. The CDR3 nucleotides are TGTGCCAGCAGTTTGTACGGTTACAATGAGCAGTTCTTC. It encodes CASSLYGYNEQFF.

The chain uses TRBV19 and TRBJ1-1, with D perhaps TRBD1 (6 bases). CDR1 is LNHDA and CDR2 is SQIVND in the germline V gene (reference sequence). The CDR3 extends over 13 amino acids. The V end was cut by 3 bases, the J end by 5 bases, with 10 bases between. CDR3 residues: CASSITRGTEAFF. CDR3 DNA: TGTGCCAGTAGTATCACCAGGGGAACTGAAGCTTTCTTT.

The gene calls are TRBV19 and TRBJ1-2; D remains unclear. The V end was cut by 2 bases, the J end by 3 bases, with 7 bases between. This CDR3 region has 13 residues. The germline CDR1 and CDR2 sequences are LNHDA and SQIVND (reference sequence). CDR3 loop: CASSILGYYGYTF. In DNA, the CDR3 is TGTGCCAGTAGTATACTCGGTTACTATGGCTACACCTTC. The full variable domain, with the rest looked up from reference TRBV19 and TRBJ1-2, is DGGITQSPKYLFRKEGQNVTLSCEQNLNHDAMYWYRQDPGQGLRLIYYSQIVNDFQKGDIAEGYSVSREKKESFPLTVTSAQKNPTAFYLCASSILGYYGYTFGSGTRLTVV.

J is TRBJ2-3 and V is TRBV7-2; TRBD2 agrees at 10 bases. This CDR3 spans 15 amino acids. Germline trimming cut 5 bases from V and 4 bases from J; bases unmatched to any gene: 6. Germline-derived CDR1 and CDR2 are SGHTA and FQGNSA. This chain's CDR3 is CASSRSLAGADTQYF. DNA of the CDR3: TGTGCCAGCAGCCGGTCTCTAGCGGGGGCAGATACGCAGTATTTT.